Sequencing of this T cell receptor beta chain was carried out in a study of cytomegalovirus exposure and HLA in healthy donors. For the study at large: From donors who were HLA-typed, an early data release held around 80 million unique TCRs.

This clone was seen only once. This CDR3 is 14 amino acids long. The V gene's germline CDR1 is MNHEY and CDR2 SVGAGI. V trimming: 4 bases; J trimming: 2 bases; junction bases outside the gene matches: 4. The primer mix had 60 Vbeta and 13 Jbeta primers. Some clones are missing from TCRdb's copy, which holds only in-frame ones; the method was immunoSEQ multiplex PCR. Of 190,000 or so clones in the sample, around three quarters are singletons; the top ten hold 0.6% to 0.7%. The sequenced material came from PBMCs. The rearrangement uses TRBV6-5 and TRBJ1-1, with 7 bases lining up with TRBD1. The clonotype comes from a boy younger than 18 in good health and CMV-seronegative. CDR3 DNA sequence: TGTGCCAGCAGTTTGACAGGGTTTAACACTGAAGCTTTCTTT. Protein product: CASSLTGFNTEAFF.